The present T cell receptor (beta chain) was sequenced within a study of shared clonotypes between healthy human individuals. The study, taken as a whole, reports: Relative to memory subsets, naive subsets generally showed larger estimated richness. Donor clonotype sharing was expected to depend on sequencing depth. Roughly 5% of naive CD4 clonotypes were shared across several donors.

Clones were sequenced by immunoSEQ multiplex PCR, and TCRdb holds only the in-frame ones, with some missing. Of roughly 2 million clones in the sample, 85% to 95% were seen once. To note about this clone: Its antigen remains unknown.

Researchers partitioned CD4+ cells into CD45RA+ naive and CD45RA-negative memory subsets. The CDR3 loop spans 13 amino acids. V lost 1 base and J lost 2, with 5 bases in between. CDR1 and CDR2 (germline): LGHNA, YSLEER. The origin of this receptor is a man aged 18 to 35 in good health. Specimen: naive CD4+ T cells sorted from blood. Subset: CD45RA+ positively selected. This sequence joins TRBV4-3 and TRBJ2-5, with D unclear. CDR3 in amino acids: CASSQVTQETQYF. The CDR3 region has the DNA TGCGCCAGCAGCCAAGTAACTCAAGAGACCCAGTACTTC.